The 2 T cell receptor beta chains below were found in one sample sequenced in a study of T cell repertoires in cytomegalovirus infection. The antigens of these receptors remain unknown. In TCRdb, the reads were re-called with MiXCR into one record per CDR3 protein. This table has approximately 910,000 distinct CDR3 sequences, 31% appearing once. Sample: cultured CD8+ T cells from PBMCs, taken from culture after CMV antigen stimulation. The receptors come from a human donor in good health (CMV status not recorded). Some clones in this sample may be carry-over from other donors' samples.

Ten or more counts support this clonotype. The chain uses TRBV7-8 and TRBJ2-5; 9 nucleotides match TRBD2. There are 15 residues in the CDR3. The germline V gene encodes CDR1 SGHVS and CDR2 FQNEAQ. V shed 5 bases, J shed 0 bases, and the junction held 4 bases outside the gene matches. The CDR3 loop reads CASSHAGGNQETQYF. The CDR3 nucleotides are TGTGCCAGCAGCCACGCGGGGGGGAACCAAGAGACCCAGTACTTC.

The gene calls are TRBV6-2 or TRBV6-3 and TRBJ2-3; 7 positions match TRBD2. Trimming removed 2 bases from V and 0 bases from J; junction bases left unmatched: 20. Germline V gives CDR1 MNHEY, CDR2 SVGEGT. The CDR3 consists of 21 residues. Here the CDR3 reads CASSYPRSGTKGSGSTDTQYF. CDR3 sequence (DNA): TGTGCCAGCAGTTACCCCAGATCCGGGACTAAGGGTTCAGGGAGCACAGATACGCAGTATTTT.